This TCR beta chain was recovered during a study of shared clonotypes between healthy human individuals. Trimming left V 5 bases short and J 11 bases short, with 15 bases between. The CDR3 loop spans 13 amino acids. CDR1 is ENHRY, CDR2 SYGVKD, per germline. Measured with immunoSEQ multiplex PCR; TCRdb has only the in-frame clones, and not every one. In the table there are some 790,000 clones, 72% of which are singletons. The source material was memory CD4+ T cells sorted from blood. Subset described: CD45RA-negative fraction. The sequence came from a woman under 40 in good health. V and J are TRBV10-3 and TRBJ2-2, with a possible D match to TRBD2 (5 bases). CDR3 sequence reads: CAISSNGIVELFF. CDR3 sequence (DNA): TGTGCCATCAGTTCAAACGGGATTGTAGAGCTGTTTTTT.